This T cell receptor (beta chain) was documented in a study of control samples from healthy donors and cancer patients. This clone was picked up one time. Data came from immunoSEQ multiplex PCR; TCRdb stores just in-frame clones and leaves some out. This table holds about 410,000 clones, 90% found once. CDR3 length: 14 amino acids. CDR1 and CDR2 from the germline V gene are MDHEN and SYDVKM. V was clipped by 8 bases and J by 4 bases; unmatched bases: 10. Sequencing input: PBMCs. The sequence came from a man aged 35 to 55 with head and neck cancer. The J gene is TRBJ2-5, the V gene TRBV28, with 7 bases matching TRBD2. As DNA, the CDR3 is TGTGCCAGCGGTGGCCGGGGGGATGTAGAGACCCAGTACTTC. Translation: CASGGRGDVETQYF.